This entry features one T cell receptor (beta chain) sequence. Its target is not known. These data originate in a study of radiation and T cells in renal cell carcinoma. Overall study results and limits: In blood, top tumor clones expanded by 2 weeks, shrinking by 4.

The data were produced by immunoSEQ multiplex PCR, yet TCRdb's version contains in-frame clones alone and is incomplete. The sample includes some 43,000 clones, roughly 80% seen only once; the top ten take 27%. Time point: blood 4 weeks post-SBRT, at nephrectomy. Described treatment: 15 Gy SBRT to primary tumor, nephrectomy 4 weeks later. Nephrectomy followed 15 Gy stereotactic body radiation by 4 weeks. The tumor was a clear cell renal cell carcinoma. Germline CDR1 SGHNT, CDR2 YYREEE (reference sequence). The CDR3 covers 15 residues. Germline trimming cut 5 bases from V and 4 bases from J; bases unmatched to any gene: 8.

J is TRBJ1-1 and V is TRBV5-4, with 10 positions matching TRBD1. This sequence originates from a woman in her 70s with renal cell carcinoma. The sequences come from blood, collected from a patient whose treatment included radiotherapy and nephrectomy. In nucleotides, the CDR3 is TGTGCCAGCAGACGATATGACAGGGGGCCCACTGAAGCTTTCTTT. Residues: CASRRYDRGPTEAFF.